The 25 T cell receptor beta chains reported below all come from one sample, sequenced in a study of cytomegalovirus exposure and HLA in healthy donors. The PCR had 60 Vbeta and 13 Jbeta primers. The repertoire was sequenced with immunoSEQ multiplex PCR; TCRdb's copy has only in-frame clones and lacks some. The table lists under 200,000 clones, just over 75% of them singletons. Sequencing was carried out using PBMCs. Receptors originate from a man aged 25-45 years in good health and CMV-seronegative.

The chain links TRBV11-2 to TRBJ1-5; 7 nucleotides agree with TRBD1. The ends lost 0 bases at V and 3 bases at J; junction bases unmatched: 5. CDR3 size: 16 residues. Germline loops: CDR1 SGHAT, CDR2 FQNNGV. CDR3 in DNA: TGTGCCAGCAGCTTAGACGCCGGGACAGTCAATCAGCCCCAGCATTTT. Translation: CASSLDAGTVNQPQHF.

The gene calls are TRBV18 and TRBJ2-7; 14 bases line up with TRBD2. The junction had 6 bases not matched to a gene; V was cut back by 4 bases and J by 7 bases. Germline CDR1 KGHSH, CDR2 LQKENI. This CDR3 contains 15 residues. The CDR3 protein is CASSRGLAGEVEQYF. The CDR3 nucleotides read TGTGCCAGCTCACGGGGACTAGCGGGAGAAGTTGAGCAGTACTTC.

This rearrangement joins TRBV6-1 to TRBJ1-3, with D tentatively TRBD1 (6 bases). Trimming stripped 1 base from V and 0 bases from J, with 10 bases between. Germline V lookup: CDR1 MNHNS, CDR2 SASEGT. The CDR3 contains 16 residues. The CDR3 DNA is TGTGCCAGCAGTGAAGATGACAGGATCTCTGGAAACACCATATATTTT. Its protein product is CASSEDDRISGNTIYF.

This clone was detected only a few times. This chain uses TRBV6-6 with TRBJ2-1; 7 bases are a match to TRBD2. Germline values: CDR1 MNHNY, CDR2 SVGAGI (reference sequence). J lost 2 bases, V lost 3 bases, and 1 base had no gene match. This CDR3 region has 14 residues. In DNA, the CDR3 is TGTGCCAGCAGTTATAGCGGGCCCTACAATGAGCAGTTCTTC. This gives the protein CASSYSGPYNEQFF.

J is TRBJ1-6 and V is TRBV27, with TRBD1 as a possible D gene (6 bases). Germline CDR1 is MNHEY and CDR2 is SMNVEV (reference sequence). CDR3 length equals 17 residues. Deletions cut 3 bases from V and 6 bases from J, with 18 bases between. DNA of the CDR3: TGTGCCAGCAGTTTCCCGACGGGGGGGCGACGTAATTCACCCCTCCACTTT. Its translation is CASSFPTGGRRNSPLHF.

This chain connects TRBV27 to TRBJ1-5, with D perhaps matching TRBD1 (6 bases). The V and J ends lost 7 bases and 5 bases respectively, with 15 bases between them. Germline assignment: CDR1 MNHEY and CDR2 SMNVEV (reference sequence). The CDR3 has 14 amino acids. The CDR3 coding sequence is TGTGCCAGCAAGCCATGGGGGGGCGATCAGCCCCAGCATTTT. Protein sequence: CASKPWGGDQPQHF.

The chain uses TRBV5-1 and TRBJ1-2, with no clear D. CDR1 and CDR2 (germline): SGHRS, YFSETQ. The CDR3 has 16 amino acids. V lost 3 bases, J lost 1 base, and 16 bases lay in between. CDR3 nucleotides: TGCGCCAGCAGCTACGGCCGGGGAATTATTAACTATGGCTACACCTTC. This codes for CASSYGRGIINYGYTF. The full variable domain, with the rest looked up from reference TRBV5-1 and TRBJ1-2, is KAGVTQTPRYLIKTRGQQVTLSCSPISGHRSVSWYQQTPGQGLQFLFEYFSETQRNKGNFPGRFSGRQFSNSRSEMNVSTLELGDSALYLCASSYGRGIINYGYTFGSGTRLTVV.

This clone was seen once. V and J are TRBV29-1 and TRBJ1-2; unclear D gene. The germline CDR1 and CDR2 sequences are SQVTM and ANQGSEA. This CDR3 is built from 11 residues. Trimming pared 4 bases from V and 2 bases from J, leaving 5 bases between. This chain's CDR3 is CSVAENYGYTF. Here the CDR3 DNA reads TGCAGCGTTGCTGAGAACTATGGCTACACCTTC.

CDR3: CASSLDGDRRTLGGYTF. CDR3 bases: TGTGCCAGCAGCTTAGATGGGGACAGGAGGACGCTTGGGGGCTACACCTTC. The chain employs TRBV7-2 and TRBJ1-2, with 8 positions matching TRBD1. This CDR3 region has 17 residues. The ends lost 1 base at V and 8 bases at J; junction bases unmatched: 15. CDR1 SGHTA and CDR2 FQGNSA come from the germline V gene.

For the CDR3, the DNA is TGCAGCGTTGAAAGGCCGGGACAAATTAACTATGGCTACACCTTC. It codes for CSVERPGQINYGYTF. The V gene is TRBV29-1, the J gene TRBJ1-2; the D gene is possibly TRBD1 (6 bases). With 2 bases removed from V and 1 base from J, the gap between germline ends came to 14 bases. The CDR3 sequence is 15 residues long. The V gene's germline CDR1 is SQVTM and CDR2 ANQGSEA.

This chain joins TRBV19 and TRBJ2-1; possible D gene TRBD2, 6 bases. The CDR3 runs 15 residues. Germline V gene lookup returns CDR1 LNHDA and CDR2 SQIVND (reference sequence). V gave up 4 bases and J gave up 3 bases, with 13 bases separating them. CDR3 sequence (DNA): TGTGCCAGTAGTAAAACTAGCTTTAACTACAATGAGCAGTTCTTC. It translates to CASSKTSFNYNEQFF.

This chain connects TRBV7-3 to TRBJ2-7; D unresolved. The CDR3 totals 14 residues. Trimming took off 0 bases at V and 4 bases at J, with 10 bases between the two ends. Germline V gene sequence: CDR1 SGHTA, CDR2 FQGTGA. Written as DNA, the CDR3 is TGTGCCAGCAGCTTAACTGCTCTATCGTACGAGCAGTACTTC. Residues: CASSLTALSYEQYF.

V is TRBV7-9 and J is TRBJ2-7, with TRBD1 matching 8 bases. CDR3 length: 17 residues. Trimming took 5 bases from V and 3 from J; bases not matched to a gene: 15. Germline V CDR1 and CDR2: SEHNR, FQNEAQ (reference sequence). Here the CDR3 reads CASSTPFRDRTFYEQYF. Written as DNA, the CDR3 is TGTGCCAGCAGCACCCCCTTCCGGGACAGGACATTCTACGAGCAGTACTTC.

The chain uses TRBV9 and TRBJ2-1; the D gene is possibly TRBD2 (6 bases). Germline V gene sequence: CDR1 SGDLS, CDR2 YYNGEE. The ends were cut back, 2 bases at V and 1 base at J, with 10 bases in the middle. This CDR3 region has 15 residues. For the CDR3, the DNA is TGTGCCAGCAGCGTGGGGCTAGCGTCCTACAATGAGCAGTTCTTC. Translated, it gives CASSVGLASYNEQFF.

V is TRBV6-1 and J is TRBJ2-1, with a possible D match to TRBD2 (5 bases). In germline, CDR1 is MNHNS, CDR2 SASEGT. The CDR3 is made up of 18 amino acids. Trimming shortened V by 0 bases and J by 2 bases, and 17 bases separated the two germline ends. CDR3 amino acids: CASSEARLPGFTYNEQFF. The CDR3 DNA is TGTGCCAGCAGTGAAGCCCGGCTACCGGGATTCACCTACAATGAGCAGTTCTTC.

This rearrangement joins TRBV15 to TRBJ2-5, with D maybe TRBD2 (6 bases). The germline V gene encodes CDR1 LNHNV and CDR2 YYDKDF (reference sequence). V lost 5 bases, J lost 2 bases, and 24 bases lay in between. The CDR3 has 18 amino acids. In nucleotides, the CDR3 is TGTGCCACCAGCGGAGGGACTCGTAAATTTCTCGGACAAGAGACCCAGTACTTC. It yields the protein CATSGGTRKFLGQETQYF.

The table lists this clone with a count of one. The chain links TRBV7-9 to TRBJ2-7; TRBD2 is a possible D gene (6 bases). V lost 5 bases and J 5 bases, leaving 22 bases between the germline ends. Germline V gene sequence: CDR1 SEHNR, CDR2 FQNEAQ (reference sequence). This CDR3 is 16 amino acids long. CDR3 DNA: TGTGCCAGCAGCACTAGGGTGTGGGCTGGAGGGAACGAGCAGTACTTC. This sequence encodes CASSTRVWAGGNEQYF.

The rearrangement uses TRBV4-2 and TRBJ1-5; TRBD1 might be the D (5 bases). Trimming cost V 3 bases and J 7 bases, with 10 bases left between them. Germline V gene data show CDR1 as LGHNA and CDR2 as YNFKEQ. CDR3 length: 13 residues. This CDR3 is CASSQGEGQPQHF. CDR3 DNA: TGTGCCAGCAGCCAGGGGGAGGGACAGCCCCAGCATTTT.

This clone was detected a few times. The chain links TRBV28 to TRBJ1-1; 7 bases fit TRBD1. This CDR3 comprises 14 residues. Germline CDR1 reads MDHEN; CDR2 reads SYDVKM. The J segment lost 4 bases and the V segment lost 6 bases, leaving 8 bases of the junction unmatched. The CDR3 is CASRPTGEGTEAFF. Here the CDR3 DNA reads TGTGCCAGCAGACCTACAGGGGAAGGCACTGAAGCTTTCTTT.

The sample holds a few counts of this clone. The chain links TRBV11-2 to TRBJ2-7, with TRBD1 matching 10 bases. Per the germline V gene, CDR1 is SGHAT and CDR2 is FQNNGV. J was trimmed by 4 bases and V by 1 base; bases with no gene match: 7. The CDR3 is 16 amino acids. The chain's CDR3 is CASSLALRQGAYEQYF. In nucleotides, the CDR3 is TGTGCCAGCAGCTTAGCCCTACGACAGGGGGCTTACGAGCAGTACTTC.

This chain joins TRBV19 and TRBJ2-2; 15 bases align to TRBD2. The germline V gene has CDR1 LNHDA and CDR2 SQIVND (reference sequence). J was trimmed by 2 bases and V by 6 bases; bases with no gene match: 4. The CDR3 runs to 17 residues. The CDR3 coding sequence is TGTGCCAGTAGCCGGGGACTAGCGGGAGGAAACACCGGGGAGCTGTTTTTT. The encoded protein is CASSRGLAGGNTGELFF.

This clone was seen only a few times. The V gene is TRBV4-2, the J gene TRBJ1-1; 7 bases agree with TRBD1. Germline V CDR1 and CDR2: LGHNA, YNFKEQ. J lost 4 bases, V lost 5 bases, and 4 bases had no gene match. This CDR3 has 13 residues. The CDR3 nucleotides read TGTGCCAGCAGCGGGACAGTCGGCACTGAAGCTTTCTTT. This codes for CASSGTVGTEAFF.

The chain carries TRBV11-2 and TRBJ1-4; 10 nucleotides agree with TRBD1. Germline V gene lookup returns CDR1 SGHAT and CDR2 FQNNGV. The length of the CDR3 is 15 residues. After removal of 6 bases from V and 6 bases from J, the junction contained 7 bases not matched to a gene. The CDR3 loop is CASRDWGTGDEKLFF. The DNA of the CDR3 is TGTGCCAGCAGAGACTGGGGGACAGGGGATGAAAAACTGTTTTTT.

In its sample, this clone was seen a few times. The CDR3 reads CASSLGTSGRSSDTQYF. CDR3 DNA sequence: TGTGCCAGCAGCCTAGGGACTAGCGGGAGAAGTTCAGATACGCAGTATTTT. The rearrangement links TRBV5-4 to TRBJ2-3, with TRBD2 identical over 14 bases. The germline gives CDR1 SGHNT, CDR2 YYREEE (reference sequence). The CDR3 is made up of 17 amino acids. Trimming cost V 4 bases and J 4 bases; bases outside gene matches: 8.

This clone was counted between two and nine times. The V gene is TRBV6-6, the J gene TRBJ2-7; no reliable D call. The CDR3 is made up of 13 amino acids. Germline V gene data show CDR1 as MNHNY and CDR2 as SVGAGI (reference sequence). V gave up 3 bases and J gave up 3 bases, with 9 bases separating them. Here the CDR3 reads CASSYSNYYEQYF. CDR3 DNA: TGTGCCAGCAGTTATTCAAACTACTACGAGCAGTACTTC.